This TCR beta chain was captured by sequencing in a study of shared clonotypes between healthy human individuals. Germline V gene data show CDR1 as MDHEN and CDR2 as SYDVKM. This CDR3 has 12 amino acids. The ends were cut back, 5 bases at V and 5 bases at J, with 10 bases in the middle. None of the donors, who were healthy HIV-negative adults, had recently had acute infections or vaccinations. Each sample came from a Caucasian adult donor living in Nashville, Tennessee. Profiling relied on immunoSEQ multiplex PCR, and the TCRdb table lists in-frame clones only, not all of them. The sample includes more than 400,000 clones, 70% to 80% of them seen just once.

This rearrangement joins TRBV28 to TRBJ2-7, with D perhaps matching TRBD2 (5 bases). The sequencing sample was made of PBMCs. The receptor was isolated from a woman in her 40s in good health. Some clones in this sample may be carry-over from other donors' samples. The CDR3 nucleotides read TGTGCCAGCAGTCTATCGGGGAACGAGCAGTACTTC. Its protein is CASSLSGNEQYF.